These T cell receptor beta chains were read from a single sample in a study of T cells in localized non-small cell lung cancer. Assay used: immunoSEQ multiplex PCR; TCRdb lists only in-frame clones, some missing. Of around 64,000 clones in the sample, 70% to 90% were seen once. This specimen was peripheral blood, taken before any cancer treatment. Receptors originate from a man between 40 and 70 years old with stage I squamous cell lung carcinoma. Both conserved end residues are part of each CDR3. The D gene is left open where the match is weak. Clone size is shown for a subset of rows, as once, few, many or a class of expanded clone.

TRBJ1-3 - - TRBV19 TGTGCCAGTAGTATTGAACGCTTCTCTGGAAACACCATATATTTT CASSIERFSGNTIYF
TRBJ1-5 - - TRBV27 TGTGCCAGCAGTTTTAGCGGGACCGCGACTTATAGCAATCAGCCCCAGCATTTT CASSFSGTATYSNQPQHF
TRBJ2-1 - - TRBV28 TGTGCCAGCACAGGGAGTTCCTACAATGAGCAGTTCTTC CASTGSSYNEQFF
TRBJ1-1 TRBD1 - TRBV6-5 TGTGCCAGCAGACCGGACAGGGATAGGGAGACTGAAGCTTTCTTT CASRPDRDRETEAFF
TRBJ1-4 - - TRBV27 TGTGCCAGCAGTAGGACGGAGCTCAAGGAAAAACTGTTTTTT CASSRTELKEKLFF
TRBJ1-1 TRBD1 - TRBV10-3 TGTGCCATCAGTGAGAGTACAGGGGGCGCGGCTTTCTTT CAISESTGGAAFF
TRBJ2-7 - once TRBV6-5 TGTGCCAGCAGTTACAGGGCCTCATTCCGGGCCTACGAGCAGTACTTC CASSYRASFRAYEQYF
TRBJ2-5 - - TRBV10-3 TGTGCCATCAGTGTTGGGGGGCCGGAGACCCAGTACTTC CAISVGGPETQYF
TRBJ2-6 - few TRBV5-5 TGTGCCAGCAGCTTCGGACAGATTAGCTCTGGGGCCAACGTCCTGACTTTC CASSFGQISSGANVLTF
TRBJ2-5 - - TRBV9 TGTGCCAGCAGCGTAGGATGGAGAGAGGAGACCCAGTACTTC CASSVGWREETQYF
TRBJ2-3 TRBD2 - TRBV30 TGTGCCTGGAGTGTACGGGGGGGCCCAATCGGCGCCAAGGGTGGTACAGATACGCAGTATTTT CAWSVRGGPIGAKGGTDTQYF
TRBJ2-1 - - TRBV11-3 TGTGCCAGCAGCTTAGGGCAGGGAATGATGGGTGAGCAGTTCTTC CASSLGQGMMGEQFF
TRBJ2-1 TRBD2 - TRBV6-1 TGTGCCAGCAGTGAAGCCAGGGCTAGCGGGAATCGGGATGAGCAGTTCTTC CASSEARASGNRDEQFF
TRBJ1-5 - - TRBV28 TGTGCCAGCAGTTCACCAGTGGGGATCAATCAGCCCCAGCATTTT CASSSPVGINQPQHF
TRBJ2-5 TRBD1 - TRBV5-6 TGTGCCAGCAGCCCCCAGGACAGGGACCAAGAGACCCAGTACTTC CASSPQDRDQETQYF
TRBJ2-3 TRBD2 - TRBV6-1 TGTGCCAGCAGTGAAAGTGGGGGGGCAGATACGCAGTATTTT CASSESGGADTQYF
TRBJ2-1 - - TRBV6-5 TGTGCCAGCAGGCGTTACAATGAGCAGTTCTTC CASRRYNEQFF
TRBJ2-5 - - TRBV29-1 TGCAGCGTTGCTGGGGGCGAAGAGACCCAGTACTTC CSVAGGEETQYF
TRBJ2-1 TRBD1 - TRBV7-3 TGTGCCAGCAGCGCCTCGGGACAGGGGGTGGGTGAGCAGTTCTTC CASSASGQGVGEQFF
TRBJ1-1 - once TRBV18 TGTGCCAGCTCACCACCTTTGGGGGGGAACACTGAAGCTTTCTTT CASSPPLGGNTEAFF
TRBJ2-3 TRBD1 - TRBV5-6 TGTGCCAGCAGTGAAGGGGGCCCAGGCACAGATACGCAGTATTTT CASSEGGPGTDTQYF
TRBJ1-3 TRBD1 - TRBV11-3 TGTGCCAGCAGCTCAGGGGGAGGTGGAAACACCATATATTTT CASSSGGGGNTIYF
TRBJ1-4 - - TRBV18 TGTGCCAGCTCACCAACACAAACTAATGAAAAACTGTTTTTT CASSPTQTNEKLFF
TRBJ2-3 TRBD2 - TRBV7-2 TGTGCCAGCAGCTTAACGCGGGGGGGTACGCAGTATTTT CASSLTRGGTQYF
TRBJ2-7 - - TRBV28 TGTGCCAGCAGGAGGGTGGGGGGACAGTCCTACGAGCAGTACTTC CASRRVGGQSYEQYF
TRBJ2-1 TRBD2 - TRBV27 TGTGCCAGCAGACAGACTAGCGGGAGGTCCTACAATGAGCAGTTCTTC CASRQTSGRSYNEQFF
TRBJ1-4 - - TRBV6-5 TGTGCCAGCTCGCGCAGGGCGGCTAATGAAAAACTGTTTTTT CASSRRAANEKLFF
TRBJ2-3 - - TRBV6-5 TGTGCCAGCAGTTACAATCCCCTAACAGATACGCAGTATTTT CASSYNPLTDTQYF
TRBJ2-7 - once TRBV30 TGTGCCTGGAGTCGACTGAGGTCTGGGGAGCAGTACTTC CAWSRLRSGEQYF
TRBJ2-7 - - TRBV30 TGTGCCTGGAGCGCTAACCCCGGGCCATGGAACGAGCAGTACTTC CAWSANPGPWNEQYF
TRBJ1-5 - - TRBV5-5 TGTGCCAGCAGTAACGGCAGGGGTGATCAGCCCCAGCATTTT CASSNGRGDQPQHF
TRBJ1-4 - once TRBV11-2 TGTGCCAGCAGCTTACGGGGGAGGGATGAAAAACTGTTTTTT CASSLRGRDEKLFF
TRBJ1-2 - - TRBV19 TGTGCCAGTAGTAACGGTTGGAGGAAGGGCTACACCTTC CASSNGWRKGYTF
TRBJ1-4 - - TRBV6-1 TGTGCCAGCACACGGACGGGATTTGAAAAACTGTTTTTT CASTRTGFEKLFF